This T cell receptor beta chain derives from a study of neoadjuvant anti-PD-1 for oral cavity cancer. The overall study: Patients without progression received a fourth nivolumab dose around day 43, then surgical resection on days 50-56.

The time point here: after neoadjuvant nivolumab, at surgical resection. Study results and limitations: Pretreatment Treg/Th17 ratio correlated inversely with post-treatment tumor clonality. Only a few patients per response group were TCR-analyzed; validation needed.

Most tumor samples had roughly 5 ug input DNA in two replicates. Assay: immunoSEQ multiplex PCR; the TCRdb copy retains only in-frame clones and omits some. The sample yields tens of thousands of clones, over 30% seen once. For this clone: No antigen is known for it.

Germline V CDR1 and CDR2: SGHVS, FNYEAQ. This CDR3 is 15 amino acids long. Trimming shortened V by 2 bases and J by 2 bases, and 9 bases separated the two germline ends. J is TRBJ2-2 and V is TRBV7-6; TRBD2 might be the D (6 bases). The sequence derives from a person aged 35 to 85 with oral cavity squamous cell carcinoma. The material was tumor tissue, obtained after nivolumab (anti-PD-1) treatment. The CDR3 sequence is CASSLLAVNTGELFF. The DNA for the CDR3 is TGTGCCAGCAGCTTATTAGCGGTAAACACCGGGGAGCTGTTTTTT.